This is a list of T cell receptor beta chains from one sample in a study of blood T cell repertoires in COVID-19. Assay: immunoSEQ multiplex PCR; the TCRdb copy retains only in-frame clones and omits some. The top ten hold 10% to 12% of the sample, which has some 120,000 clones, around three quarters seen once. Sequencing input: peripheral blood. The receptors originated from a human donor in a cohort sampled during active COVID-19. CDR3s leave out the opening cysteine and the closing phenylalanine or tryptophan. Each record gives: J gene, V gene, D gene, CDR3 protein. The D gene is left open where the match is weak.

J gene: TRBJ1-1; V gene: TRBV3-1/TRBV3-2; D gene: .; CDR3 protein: ASSQPGYFGMNTEAF
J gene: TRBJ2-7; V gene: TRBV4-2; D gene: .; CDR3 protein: ASSQAAQAGYEQY
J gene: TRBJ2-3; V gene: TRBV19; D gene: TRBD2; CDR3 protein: ASSGGLAGAPSTDTQY
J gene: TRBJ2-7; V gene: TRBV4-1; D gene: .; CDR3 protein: ASSQGSVSSYEQY
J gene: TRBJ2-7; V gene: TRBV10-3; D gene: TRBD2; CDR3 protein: AIGTSAYEQY
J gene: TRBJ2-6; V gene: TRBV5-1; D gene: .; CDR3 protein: ASMFGSGANVLT
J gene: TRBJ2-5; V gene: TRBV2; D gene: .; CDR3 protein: ASRGTFQETQY
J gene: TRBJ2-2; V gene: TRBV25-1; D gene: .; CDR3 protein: ASSASVTADSGELF
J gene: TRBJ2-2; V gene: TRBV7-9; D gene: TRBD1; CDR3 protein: ASSLLWTGYTGELF
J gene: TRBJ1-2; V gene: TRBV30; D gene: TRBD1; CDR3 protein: AWGTGAGYGYT
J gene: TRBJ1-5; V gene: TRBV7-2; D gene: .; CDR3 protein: ASSLKGFNQPQH
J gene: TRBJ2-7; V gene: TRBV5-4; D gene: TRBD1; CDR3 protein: ASSYGTDSYEQY
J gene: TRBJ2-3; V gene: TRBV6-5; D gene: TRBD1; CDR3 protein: ASRTGEDTQY
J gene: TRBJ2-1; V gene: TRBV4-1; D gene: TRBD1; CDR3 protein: ASSQGGDRGWVQF
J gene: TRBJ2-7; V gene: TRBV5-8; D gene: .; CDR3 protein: ASSLGQGTRWEQY
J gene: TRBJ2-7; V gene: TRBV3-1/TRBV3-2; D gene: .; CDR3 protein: ASSQEYLGGPAYEQY
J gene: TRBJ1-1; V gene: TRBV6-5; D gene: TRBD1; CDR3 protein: ASSPHRDRGEAF
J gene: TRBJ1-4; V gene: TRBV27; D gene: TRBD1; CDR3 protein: ASSLRQGDRVELF
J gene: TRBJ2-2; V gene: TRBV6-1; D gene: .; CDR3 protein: ASSDLRGSGTGELF
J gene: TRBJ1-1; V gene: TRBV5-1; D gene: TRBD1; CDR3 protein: ASSPILDRAYSEAF
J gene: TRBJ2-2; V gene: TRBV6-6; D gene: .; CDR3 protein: ASYRGQGTNTGELF
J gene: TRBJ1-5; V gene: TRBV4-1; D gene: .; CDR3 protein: ASSLWKQEEDQPQH
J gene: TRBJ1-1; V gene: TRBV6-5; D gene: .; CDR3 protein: ASRPDTPGTEAF
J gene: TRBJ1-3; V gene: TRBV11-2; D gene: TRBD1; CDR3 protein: ASSLTGTGGNTIY
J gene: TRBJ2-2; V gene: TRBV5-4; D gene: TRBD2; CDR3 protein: ASSPSGRGTGELF
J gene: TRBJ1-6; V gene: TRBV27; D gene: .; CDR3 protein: ASSLSSRGSYNSPLH
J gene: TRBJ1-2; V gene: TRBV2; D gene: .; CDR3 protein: ASSENRDYGYT
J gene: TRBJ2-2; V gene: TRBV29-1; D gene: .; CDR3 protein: SVVSTGELF
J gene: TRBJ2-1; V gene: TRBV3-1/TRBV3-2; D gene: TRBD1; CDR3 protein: ASTTGGFEYNEQF
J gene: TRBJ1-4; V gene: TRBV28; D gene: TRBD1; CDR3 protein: ASSPRFTGTANEKLF
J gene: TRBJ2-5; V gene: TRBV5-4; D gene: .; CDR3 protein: ASTGTPQETQY
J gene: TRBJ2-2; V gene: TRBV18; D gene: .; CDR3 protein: ASSPLAGWNTGELF
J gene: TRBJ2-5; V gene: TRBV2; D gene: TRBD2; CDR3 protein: ASSVGGGRLETQY
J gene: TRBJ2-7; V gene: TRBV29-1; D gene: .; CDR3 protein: SVEEDGPSEQY
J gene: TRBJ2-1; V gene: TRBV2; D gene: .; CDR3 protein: ASSGTTSYNEQF
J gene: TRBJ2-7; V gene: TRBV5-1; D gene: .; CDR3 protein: ASSLGGGLGNYEQY
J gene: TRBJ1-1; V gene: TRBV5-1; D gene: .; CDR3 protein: ASSLVGLSNTEAF
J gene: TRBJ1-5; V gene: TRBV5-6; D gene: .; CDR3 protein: ASSLGGGSNQPQH
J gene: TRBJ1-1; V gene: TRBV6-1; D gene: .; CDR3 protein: ASSDLGGHSNTEAF
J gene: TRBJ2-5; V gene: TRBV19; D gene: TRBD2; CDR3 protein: ASSIQGPSGVVAPKETQY
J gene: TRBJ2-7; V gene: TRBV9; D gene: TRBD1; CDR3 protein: ASSWDRAGEQY
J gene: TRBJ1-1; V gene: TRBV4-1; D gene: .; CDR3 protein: ASSQDRLTEMNTEAF
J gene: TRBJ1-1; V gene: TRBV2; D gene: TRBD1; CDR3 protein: ASSLQGAATEAF
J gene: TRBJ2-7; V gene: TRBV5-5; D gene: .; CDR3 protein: ASSLPGHSYEQY
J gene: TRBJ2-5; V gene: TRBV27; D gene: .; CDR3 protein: ASSFPSGTQY
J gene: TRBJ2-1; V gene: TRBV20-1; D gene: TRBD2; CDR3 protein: SAASGGFLF